These 24 T cell receptor beta chains came from one sample sequenced in a study of T cell changes during pregnancy in multiple sclerosis. Libraries were prepared by immunoSEQ multiplex PCR; TCRdb keeps only in-frame clonotypes and omits some of them. Among thousands of clones listed, about four fifths were seen once. Material for sequencing was CD4+ T cells from PBMCs (not recorded whether the cells were cultured). The receptors here all came from a female patient with multiple sclerosis, enrolled in a pregnancy study. Some clones in this sample may be carry-over from other donors' samples.

The chain uses TRBV27 and TRBJ2-5; D possibly corresponds to TRBD2 (5 bases). Germline CDR1 reads MNHEY; CDR2 reads SMNVEV (reference sequence). Between the trimmed V and J ends, which lost 5 bases and 1 base, there was a span of 11 bases. The CDR3 spans 14 residues. For the CDR3, the DNA is TGTGCCAGCAGTCCTCGGGGAATCCAAGAGACCCAGTACTTC. It encodes CASSPRGIQETQYF.

The chain joins TRBV19 to TRBJ1-3; D might be TRBD1 (6 bases). Trimming cost V 1 base and J 4 bases, with 14 bases left between them. The CDR3 contains 16 residues. Germline V CDR1 and CDR2: LNHDA, SQIVND (reference sequence). In DNA, the CDR3 is TGTGCCAGTAGTATAGCCCCTGGGGGCAGCGGAAACACCATATATTTT. This codes for CASSIAPGGSGNTIYF.

The V call is TRBV19, the J call TRBJ2-7; no firm D call. Germline CDR1 LNHDA, CDR2 SQIVND (reference sequence). This CDR3 has 13 amino acids. Trimming took off 7 bases at V and 0 bases at J, with 10 bases between the two ends. This chain's CDR3 is CASNGRSSYEQYF. Written as DNA, the CDR3 is TGTGCCAGTAACGGCAGGAGCTCCTACGAGCAGTACTTC.

The sample holds one count of this clone. This same CDR3 is encoded by further DNA sequences in the sample. The V gene is TRBV30, the J gene TRBJ2-1, with D perhaps TRBD1 (5 bases). Germline CDR1 GTSNPN, CDR2 SVGIG (reference sequence). This CDR3 has 15 amino acids. The V gene lost 4 bases and the J gene lost 1 base, with 14 bases spanning the gap. In DNA form, the CDR3 reads TGTGCCTGGACCGACAGAACACGATCCTACAATGAGCAGTTCTTC. Amino acid sequence: CAWTDRTRSYNEQFF. Combining the CDR3 with reference TRBV30 and TRBJ2-1 gives the whole variable domain SQTIHQWPATLVQPVGSPLSLECTVEGTSNPNLYWYRQAAGRGLQLLFYSVGIGQISSEVPQNLSASRPQDRQFILSSKKLLLSDSGFYLCAWTDRTRSYNEQFFGPGTRLTVL.

The CDR3 bases are TGTGCCAGCAGCTTGGGTAGGGTGTCTGAGCAGTTCTTC. This translates into CASSLGRVSEQFF. The chain recombines TRBV5-6 with TRBJ2-1, with D unresolved. Germline V gene data show CDR1 as SGHDT and CDR2 as YYEEEE. The CDR3 is made up of 13 amino acids. Trimming took off 0 bases at V and 9 bases at J, with 10 bases between the two ends.

V is TRBV9 and J is TRBJ2-4; D gene unclear. The CDR3 has 11 amino acids. CDR1 is SGDLS, CDR2 YYNGEE, per germline. Trimming removed 7 bases from V and 5 bases from J, with 7 bases in between. CDR3 sequence (DNA): TGTGCCAGCGGACGGGAAAACATTCAGTACTTC. Protein product: CASGRENIQYF.

This chain joins TRBV7-1 and TRBJ2-2, with D hard to call. TRBV7-1 is an ORF for which the function is uncertain. Trimming left V 5 bases short and J 0 bases short, with 10 bases between. This CDR3 has 15 residues. CDR3 sequence (DNA): TGTGCCAGCAGCCGGAACTCCGCGAACACCGGGGAGCTGTTTTTT. Amino acid sequence: CASSRNSANTGELFF.

The chain is built from TRBV6-5 and TRBJ2-7; a possible D gene is TRBD2 (5 bases). Germline assignment: CDR1 MNHEY and CDR2 SVGAGI. CDR3 size: 15 residues. Trimming pared 6 bases from V and 6 bases from J, leaving 21 bases between. CDR3 nucleotide sequence: TGTGCCAGCAGGACGGAGCCGGGCCCGAGCGGCGAGCAGTACTTC. Its protein product is CASRTEPGPSGEQYF.

J is TRBJ2-7 and V is TRBV6-1; a weak D match, TRBD2 (6 bases). CDR3 length: 14 amino acids. Germline CDR1 and CDR2: MNHNS and SASEGT. Trimming shortened V by 2 bases and J by 4 bases, and 12 bases separated the two germline ends. In nucleotides, the CDR3 is TGTGCCAGCAGTGAAAGGGACTGGTTTTACGAGCAGTACTTC. This encodes CASSERDWFYEQYF.

This clone was detected only a few times. The chain recombines TRBV19 with TRBJ2-3, with 15 bases that match TRBD2. The trim removed 4 bases at V and 4 bases at J, leaving 9 bases unmatched. The CDR3 loop spans 18 amino acids. Germline loops: CDR1 LNHDA, CDR2 SQIVND (reference sequence). DNA for the CDR3: TGTGCCAGTAGTACCCCGGGACTAGCGGGAGGATGGGCAGATACGCAGTATTTT. The encoded protein is CASSTPGLAGGWADTQYF.

The rearrangement links TRBV30 to TRBJ1-1; D gene unclear. Trimming cost V 0 bases and J 7 bases, with 9 bases left between them. The CDR3 has 12 amino acids. Per the germline V gene, CDR1 is GTSNPN and CDR2 is SVGIG (reference sequence). Here the CDR3 reads CAWSVRTVEAFF. Written as DNA, the CDR3 is TGTGCCTGGAGTGTGAGAACTGTTGAAGCTTTCTTT.

The chain combines TRBV6-5 with TRBJ1-3; possibly TRBD1 for D (5 bases). The CDR3 consists of 12 residues. Germline CDR1 is MNHEY and CDR2 is SVGAGI. V lost 8 bases and J lost 4, with 9 bases in between. CDR3 loop: CASRDLGNTIYF. The DNA of the CDR3 is TGTGCCAGCCGGGACCTAGGAAACACCATATATTTT.

The chain links TRBV5-1 to TRBJ2-3, with 10 bases identical to TRBD1. V lost 4 bases and J lost 1; bases outside the gene matches: 6. The germline CDR1 and CDR2 sequences are SGHRS and YFSETQ. There are 16 residues in the CDR3. Here the CDR3 DNA reads TGCGCCAGCAGCACCAGAGGGACAGGGGGCACAGATACGCAGTATTTT. Translating gives CASSTRGTGGTDTQYF.

The chain joins TRBV19 to TRBJ2-5; D is perhaps TRBD1 or TRBD2 (6 bases each). The ends were cut back, 6 bases at V and 1 base at J, with 12 bases in the middle. The germline V gene encodes CDR1 LNHDA and CDR2 SQIVND (reference sequence). The CDR3 length is 14 residues. The CDR3 sequence is CASSLRDIQETQYF. In DNA form, the CDR3 reads TGTGCCAGTAGCCTGCGGGACATCCAAGAGACCCAGTACTTC.

By proportion, this clone is medium-sized. The chain links TRBV6-4 to TRBJ2-7; 11 nucleotides match TRBD1. The CDR3 runs 14 residues. V trimming: 9 bases; J trimming: 6 bases; junction bases outside the gene matches: 10. The germline V gene has CDR1 MRHNA and CDR2 SNTAGT. CDR3 protein: CARTRTGGFSEQYF. The CDR3 DNA is TGTGCCAGAACCAGGACAGGGGGCTTCTCCGAGCAGTACTTC.

This chain connects TRBV29-1 to TRBJ2-2, with a possible D match to TRBD2 (6 bases). Germline V lookup: CDR1 SQVTM, CDR2 ANQGSEA. The CDR3 covers 15 residues. V was clipped by 6 bases and J by 3 bases, with 17 bases between them. This CDR3 is CSVAGLRADTGELFF. The CDR3 coding sequence is TGCAGCGTCGCGGGACTCCGGGCGGACACCGGGGAGCTGTTTTTT.

This clone was seen only once. CDR3 in amino acids: CASSRDRVNYGYTF. DNA for the CDR3: TGTGCCAGCAGCCGTGACAGGGTGAACTATGGCTACACCTTC. This chain joins TRBV2 and TRBJ1-2; 7 positions agree with TRBD1. V shed 6 bases, J shed 2 bases, and the junction held 6 bases outside the gene matches. The germline V gene has CDR1 SNHLY and CDR2 FYNNEI. This CDR3 spans 14 amino acids.

This clone was seen only once. The chain carries TRBV19 and TRBJ1-5; 7 bases match TRBD1. V lost 5 bases and J lost 3; bases outside the gene matches: 7. The CDR3 spans 15 residues. The V gene's germline CDR1 is LNHDA and CDR2 SQIVND (reference sequence). CDR3 loop: CASSRAGGINQPQHF. The DNA of the CDR3 is TGTGCCAGTAGTCGGGCAGGGGGTATCAATCAGCCCCAGCATTTT.

The CDR3 region is CASSLQGIYGYTF. DNA for the CDR3: TGTGCCAGCAGTTTACAGGGAATATATGGCTACACCTTC. The chain has TRBV28 and TRBJ1-2; D perhaps matches TRBD1 (5 bases). Trimming pared 2 bases from V and 5 bases from J, leaving 9 bases between. The V gene's germline CDR1 is MDHEN and CDR2 SYDVKM. This CDR3 contains 13 residues.

The CDR3 here is CASSWRPSGELFF. The CDR3 DNA sequence: TGTGCCAGCAGTTGGCGTCCGAGCGGGGAGCTGTTTTTT. V gene TRBV2 combines with J gene TRBJ2-2; D unresolved. CDR3 length: 13 residues. Trimming pared 5 bases from V and 7 bases from J, leaving 11 bases between. Germline CDR1 is SNHLY and CDR2 is FYNNEI. The full variable domain, rest sourced from reference TRBV2 and TRBJ2-2, is EPEVTQTPSHQVTQMGQEVILRCVPISNHLYFYWYRQILGQKVEFLVSFYNNEISEKSEIFDDQFSVERPDGSNFTLKIRSTKLEDSAMYFCASSWRPSGELFFGEGSRLTVL.

The V and J genes are TRBV5-4 and TRBJ1-1; D gene uncertain. This CDR3 contains 15 residues. Trimming took 2 bases from V and 6 from J, leaving 17 bases between them. Germline V gene sequence: CDR1 SGHNT, CDR2 YYREEE (reference sequence). CDR3 DNA: TGTGCCAGCAGCTTAGGTGTAGGGCCGAGGGCTGAAGCTTTCTTT. It codes for CASSLGVGPRAEAFF.

The chain joins TRBV11-1 to TRBJ2-7; D might be TRBD2 (6 bases). The CDR3 consists of 15 residues. Deletions cut 0 bases from V and 3 bases from J, with 12 bases between. The V gene's germline CDR1 is SGHAT and CDR2 FQDESV (reference sequence). CDR3 coding DNA: TGTGCCAGCAGCTTAGCGGGGGGAAGGAACTACGAGCAGTACTTC. It encodes CASSLAGGRNYEQYF.

This clone was observed a single time. This rearrangement joins TRBV28 to TRBJ2-3; D not certain. V lost 5 bases and J lost 4, with 13 bases in between. Germline V gene sequence: CDR1 MDHEN, CDR2 SYDVKM. The CDR3 is 14 residues long. The CDR3 region has the DNA TGTGCCAGCAGTAACCCACGTTTGCCAGATACGCAGTATTTT. This gives the protein CASSNPRLPDTQYF. Supplemented by reference TRBV28 and TRBJ2-3, the full variable domain reads DVKVTQSSRYLVKRTGEKVFLECVQDMDHENMFWYRQDPGLGLRLIYFSYDVKMKEKGDIPEGYSVSREKKERFSLILESASTNQTSMYLCASSNPRLPDTQYFGPGTRLTVL.

The rearrangement links TRBV6-6 to TRBJ1-4, with a weak D call TRBD1 (6 bases). This CDR3 has 13 amino acids. Trimming took off 6 bases at V and 5 bases at J, with 10 bases between the two ends. Germline V gene sequence: CDR1 MNHNY, CDR2 SVGAGI (reference sequence). Here the CDR3 reads CASRTGPNEKLFF. DNA for the CDR3: TGTGCCAGCAGGACAGGACCCAATGAAAAACTGTTTTTT.